This passage covers 32 T cell receptor beta chains from one sample sequenced in a study of blood T cell repertoires in COVID-19. Measured with immunoSEQ multiplex PCR; TCRdb has only the in-frame clones, and not every one. In the table there are roughly 150,000 clones, roughly 90% of which are singletons. Sequenced sample: peripheral blood. The receptor set was obtained from a woman in her seventies with acute or convalescent COVID-19.

The J gene is TRBJ1-5, the V gene TRBV19; TRBD1 is a possible D gene (6 bases). The germline gives CDR1 LNHDA, CDR2 SQIVND (reference sequence). The ends were cut back, 5 bases at V and 1 base at J, with 12 bases in the middle. The CDR3 covers 15 residues. The CDR3 spells CASSWGGASNQPQHF. The CDR3 DNA reads TGTGCCAGTAGTTGGGGGGGCGCAAGCAATCAGCCCCAGCATTTT.

The rearrangement joins TRBV25-1 to TRBJ1-1, with D hard to call. This CDR3 is built from 14 residues. Trimming took off 7 bases at V and 5 bases at J, with 17 bases between the two ends. Looked up from germline, CDR1 is MGHDK and CDR2 is SYGVNS. CDR3 sequence: CASIGSLGDTEAFF. The CDR3 DNA is TGTGCCAGCATCGGGTCTCTCGGAGATACTGAAGCTTTCTTT.

V usage is TRBV19 and J usage is TRBJ2-1, with 15 positions matching TRBD2. The CDR3 is 16 residues long. V shed 5 bases, J shed 9 bases, and the junction held 8 bases outside the gene matches. The germline V gene has CDR1 LNHDA and CDR2 SQIVND (reference sequence). The CDR3 DNA sequence: TGTGCCAGTAGTTCCGGACTAGCGGGGGGGTTTGGTGAGCAGTTCTTC. Residues: CASSSGLAGGFGEQFF.

The chain has TRBV7-8 and TRBJ2-2, with 8 positions matching TRBD1. The CDR3 totals 18 residues. Germline V CDR1 and CDR2: SGHVS, FQNEAQ. V dropped 5 bases and J dropped 2; count of bases not matched to a gene: 13. The CDR3 DNA reads as TGTGCCAGCAGCCTAGGACGCAGGGGGCCGATTAACACCGGGGAGCTGTTTTTT. Translation: CASSLGRRGPINTGELFF.

CDR3 amino acids: CASSQEIKTSHNEQFF. Here the CDR3 DNA reads TGTGCCAGCAGCCAAGAGATAAAGACTAGCCACAATGAGCAGTTCTTC. V is TRBV14 and J is TRBJ2-1; 7 nucleotides line up with TRBD2. The CDR3 contains 16 residues. Germline values: CDR1 SGHDN, CDR2 FVKESK. J lost 5 bases, V lost 0 bases, and 7 bases had no gene match.

This clone was seen once. The chain couples TRBV6-5 to TRBJ1-1, with D hard to call. Deletions cut 2 bases from V and 5 bases from J, with 12 bases between. The germline CDR1 and CDR2 sequences are MNHEY and SVGAGI. CDR3 length: 14 residues. The DNA for the CDR3 is TGTGCCAGCAGTTACGTTGCGGGTTGGACTGAAGCTTTCTTT. Translating it yields CASSYVAGWTEAFF.

The chain joins TRBV30 to TRBJ1-1; maybe TRBD1 (5 bases). V lost 0 bases and J 4 bases, leaving 9 bases between the germline ends. Germline CDR1 reads GTSNPN; CDR2 reads SVGIG (reference sequence). The CDR3 runs to 13 residues. DNA of the CDR3: TGTGCCTGGAGTGTGTCGGGGGGCACTGAAGCTTTCTTT. It translates to CAWSVSGGTEAFF.

The rearrangement uses TRBV6-5 and TRBJ1-5, with 9 bases matching TRBD1. Looked up from germline, CDR1 is MNHEY and CDR2 is SVGAGI. The V and J ends lost 7 bases and 6 bases, in that order; junction bases with no gene match: 7. This CDR3 is built from 14 residues. CDR3 in amino acids: CASTITQGAQPQHF. CDR3 bases: TGTGCCAGCACTATCACACAGGGGGCTCAGCCCCAGCATTTT.

The rearrangement links TRBV28 to TRBJ2-6; possible D gene TRBD1, 6 bases. The V end was cut by 3 bases, the J end by 0 bases, with 12 bases between. The CDR3 sequence is 17 residues long. The germline V gene has CDR1 MDHEN and CDR2 SYDVKM. The CDR3 DNA is TGTGCCAGCAGTTTGGGGACACGTTACTCTGGGGCCAACGTCCTGACTTTC. Translating gives CASSLGTRYSGANVLTF.

V is TRBV5-1 and J is TRBJ2-1; 15 bases fit TRBD2. The germline V gene has CDR1 SGHRS and CDR2 YFSETQ. This CDR3 contains 16 residues. Trimming took 4 bases from V and 3 from J; bases not matched to a gene: 2. This chain's CDR3 is CASSTGLAGGYNEQFF. The CDR3 nucleotides are TGCGCCAGCAGCACGGGACTAGCGGGGGGCTACAATGAGCAGTTCTTC.

The chain is built from TRBV4-1 and TRBJ2-7, with D maybe TRBD1 (5 bases). V lost 2 bases, J lost 1 base, and 12 bases lay in between. Germline CDR1 is MGHRA and CDR2 is YSYEKL. The CDR3 loop spans 15 amino acids. The CDR3 nucleotides read TGCGCCAGCAGCCAAAGCCCAGGGCTTTCCTACGAGCAGTACTTC. Its protein product is CASSQSPGLSYEQYF.

The gene calls are TRBV10-3 and TRBJ1-4; 7 nucleotides match TRBD1. After removal of 0 bases from V and 5 bases from J, the junction contained 3 bases not matched to a gene. The CDR3 is 15 amino acids. CDR1 and CDR2 (germline): ENHRY, SYGVKD. The CDR3 region has the DNA TGTGCCATCAGTGAGTCCGGGACAGAGAATGAAAAACTGTTTTTT. Translation gives CAISESGTENEKLFF.

This chain joins TRBV28 and TRBJ2-2; the D is unclear. Germline CDR1 MDHEN, CDR2 SYDVKM. The CDR3 runs to 12 residues. V was trimmed by 2 bases and J by 6 bases, leaving 4 bases between them. CDR3 nucleotides: TGTGCCAGCAGTTTAGCGGCCGGGGAGCTGTTTTTT. Its protein product is CASSLAAGELFF.

The chain links TRBV18 to TRBJ1-3; D not certain. The CDR3 extends over 15 amino acids. Germline V CDR1 and CDR2: KGHSH, LQKENI. V shed 2 bases and J shed 0 bases, with 8 bases lying between them. In nucleotides, the CDR3 is TGTGCCAGCTCACCAACTGCAAGCTCTGGAAACACCATATATTTT. Amino acid sequence: CASSPTASSGNTIYF.

V is TRBV29-1 and J is TRBJ1-1, with a tentative D call TRBD1 (5 bases). This CDR3 has 13 residues. The germline CDR1 and CDR2 sequences are SQVTM and ANQGSEA. Trimming removed 6 bases from V and 3 bases from J, with 14 bases in between. CDR3 in DNA: TGCAGCGTAATGACAGAAATTTACACTGAAGCTTTCTTT. Translation: CSVMTEIYTEAFF. Variable domain in full (rest from reference TRBV29-1 and TRBJ1-1): SAVISQKPSRDICQRGTSLTIQCQVDSQVTMMFWYRQQPGQSLTLIATANQGSEATYESGFVIDKFPISRPNLTFSTLTVSNMSPEDSSIYLCSVMTEIYTEAFFGQGTRLTVV.

This clone was recorded once. The chain recombines TRBV6-2 or TRBV6-3 with TRBJ2-7; 8 nucleotides match TRBD2. V lost 5 bases, J lost 1 base, and 7 bases stayed unmatched. Germline lookup yields CDR1 MNHEY and CDR2 SVGEGT. This CDR3 region has 15 residues. As DNA, the CDR3 is TGTGCCAGCAGTAAAGCGGGAGCGGCGTCCTACGAGCAGTACTTC. This sequence encodes CASSKAGAASYEQYF.

The chain has TRBV28 and TRBJ1-1, with TRBD1 as a possible D gene (6 bases). Trimming cost V 2 bases and J 11 bases, with 18 bases left between them. The CDR3 is made up of 14 amino acids. Germline values: CDR1 MDHEN, CDR2 SYDVKM. The CDR3 DNA follows: TGTGCCAGCAGTTTAGTTCGACAGGTCGTGGCGGCTTTCTTT. Encoded protein: CASSLVRQVVAAFF.

V usage is TRBV5-1 and J usage is TRBJ1-6; D unresolved. CDR1 is SGHRS and CDR2 is YFSETQ in the germline V gene. This CDR3 region has 14 residues. V was clipped by 2 bases and J by 6 bases, with 9 bases between them. The CDR3 DNA sequence: TGCGCCAGCAGCTTACTATCCGTTAATTCACCCCTCCACTTT. Translation: CASSLLSVNSPLHF.

CDR3 bases: TGTGCCTGGAGTGTACGGATCGACAGGGGGAATCAGCCCCAGCATTTT. This sequence encodes CAWSVRIDRGNQPQHF. V usage is TRBV30 and J usage is TRBJ1-5, with 9 bases aligning to TRBD1. The V gene end was trimmed by 0 bases and the J gene end by 4 bases; junction bases not matched to a gene: 7. The CDR3 contains 16 residues. Looked up from germline, CDR1 is GTSNPN and CDR2 is SVGIG (reference sequence).

This clone was picked up one time. DNA for the CDR3: TGCGCCAGCAGGGAACAGGGAAACACTGAAGCTTTCTTT. Translation gives CASREQGNTEAFF. The chain joins TRBV10-1 to TRBJ1-1; TRBD1 might be the D (6 bases). Germline V gene data show CDR1 as WNHNN and CDR2 as SYGVQD (reference sequence). V was cut by 6 bases and J by 2 bases, with 10 bases left in between. This CDR3 region has 13 residues.

V is TRBV6-5 and J is TRBJ1-6; tentative D call: TRBD1 (5 bases). The V gene's germline CDR1 is MNHEY and CDR2 SVGAGI. Trimming pared 4 bases from V and 10 bases from J, leaving 14 bases between. The CDR3 extends over 14 amino acids. The CDR3 DNA is TGTGCCAGCAGTTCCGGGCCAGGGCGCTCACCCCTCCACTTT. Translated: CASSSGPGRSPLHF.

This chain links TRBV6-4 with TRBJ1-5; 9 bases are shared with TRBD1. The V gene's germline CDR1 is MRHNA and CDR2 SNTAGT. The ends lost 5 bases at V and 3 bases at J; junction bases unmatched: 5. There are 15 residues in the CDR3. The CDR3 DNA reads TGTGCCAGCAGTCCCACAGGGGGCCTCAATCAGCCCCAGCATTTT. Protein product: CASSPTGGLNQPQHF.

This clone showed up just a few times. CDR3 in amino acids: CASSQIAGDVAYEQYF. The CDR3 region has the DNA TGTGCCAGCTCACAAATAGCGGGAGATGTCGCCTACGAGCAGTACTTC. The chain has TRBV18 and TRBJ2-7; 9 nucleotides align to TRBD2. V shed 4 bases and J 2 bases; nucleotides not matched to a gene: 9. CDR1 KGHSH and CDR2 LQKENI come from the germline V gene. The CDR3 sequence is 16 residues long.

The J gene is TRBJ2-5, the V gene TRBV4-3; TRBD1 agrees at 10 bases. From germline, CDR1 is LGHNA and CDR2 YSLEER. Trimming removed 1 base from V and 5 bases from J; junction bases left unmatched: 4. The CDR3 length is 15 residues. The CDR3 DNA reads TGCGCCAGCAGCCAAGGACAGGGGGCTGGGGAGACCCAGTACTTC. The encoded protein is CASSQGQGAGETQYF.

This clone occurred a few times. The chain uses TRBV18 and TRBJ1-3; D is unclear. CDR3 length: 14 amino acids. V was clipped by 4 bases and J by 0 bases, with 7 bases between them. Germline values: CDR1 KGHSH, CDR2 LQKENI. The CDR3 sequence: CASSLMSSGNTIYF. The CDR3 DNA follows: TGTGCCAGCTCACTCATGAGCTCTGGAAACACCATATATTTT.

V usage is TRBV4-1 and J usage is TRBJ2-5, with TRBD2 identical over 12 bases. Germline V gives CDR1 MGHRA, CDR2 YSYEKL. V dropped 5 bases and J dropped 7; count of bases not matched to a gene: 14. The CDR3 loop spans 17 amino acids. Here the CDR3 reads CASSSRTSGNKGGTQYF. CDR3 nucleotide sequence: TGCGCCAGCAGCTCTCGGACTAGCGGGAACAAAGGGGGGACCCAGTACTTC.

The rearrangement joins TRBV28 to TRBJ1-6; perhaps TRBD1 as D (5 bases). V shed 7 bases and J shed 5 bases, with 12 bases lying between them. CDR1 is MDHEN and CDR2 is SYDVKM in the germline V gene. CDR3 length: 14 residues. CDR3 in DNA: TGTGCCAGCACCTCTTGGGGGGATAATTCACCCCTCCACTTT. It yields the protein CASTSWGDNSPLHF.

For this clone: Other DNA variants within this sample encode the same CDR3. The genes are TRBV12-3 or TRBV12-4 and TRBJ2-2; D uncertain. V lost 2 bases and J 5 bases, leaving 6 bases between the germline ends. CDR3 length equals 13 residues. As DNA, the CDR3 is TGTGCCAGCAGTTTAACCGGTACCGGGGAGCTGTTTTTT. Translated: CASSLTGTGELFF.

The J gene is TRBJ2-6, the V gene TRBV6-2 or TRBV6-3; TRBD1 is a possible D gene (5 bases). The CDR3 is 18 residues long. Germline CDR1 MNHEY, CDR2 SVGEGT. V was trimmed by 2 bases and J by 0 bases, leaving 14 bases between them. The CDR3 sequence is CASSYQTGRGSGANVLTF. The CDR3 DNA follows: TGTGCCAGCAGTTACCAAACAGGTAGAGGCTCTGGGGCCAACGTCCTGACTTTC.

In DNA, the CDR3 is TGTGCCAGCAGCTTAGATCCAGGGGGTAACGAGCAGTACTTC. It encodes CASSLDPGGNEQYF. The genes are TRBV11-2 and TRBJ2-7; 7 bases are shared with TRBD1. CDR1 is SGHAT, CDR2 FQNNGV, per germline. The CDR3 loop spans 14 amino acids. V shed 0 bases, J shed 5 bases, and the junction held 4 bases outside the gene matches.

V is TRBV15 and J is TRBJ1-2; maybe TRBD1 (5 bases). Germline-derived CDR1 and CDR2 are LNHNV and YYDKDF (reference sequence). CDR3 length: 15 residues. Trimming removed 0 bases from V and 7 bases from J, with 15 bases in between. CDR3 sequence (DNA): TGTGCCACCAGCAGAGATTCGACCGGCAGGGCTGGCTACACCTTC. This translates into CATSRDSTGRAGYTF. Complete variable domain (other parts from reference TRBV15 and TRBJ1-2): DAMVIQNPRYQVTQFGKPVTLSCSQTLNHNVMYWYQQKSSQAPKLLFHYYDKDFNNEADTPDNFQSRRPNTSFCFLDIRSPGLGDTAMYLCATSRDSTGRAGYTFGSGTRLTVV.

V and J are TRBV4-2 and TRBJ2-7, with a tentative D call TRBD2 (5 bases). Germline CDR1 and CDR2: LGHNA and YNFKEQ. Trimming stripped 5 bases from V and 4 bases from J, with 18 bases between. The CDR3 covers 15 residues. The CDR3 region is CASSGGARDSYEQYF. DNA for the CDR3: TGTGCCAGCAGCGGCGGTGCTCGGGATTCTTACGAGCAGTACTTC.